This T cell receptor (beta chain) was sequenced in a study of CD8+ T cells in alopecia areata. The CDR3 is 17 residues long. Trimming stripped 0 bases from V and 0 bases from J, with 11 bases between. The germline gives CDR1 LGHNA, CDR2 YSLEER. Sequencing relied on a cDNA template that was reverse transcribed from extracted RNA. Repertoires were generated with immunoSEQ multiplex PCR, while TCRdb's copy carries only in-frame clones and drops some. Found here are 50,000 to 80,000 clones, roughly 45% of them singletons; the top ten hold approximately 50%. General study findings and limits: Scalp sample sequencing also detects resident alphabeta T cells of normal skin.

A note on this clone: The antigen is not known.

This receptor was taken from a human donor with alopecia areata. The chain employs TRBV4-3 and TRBJ2-2; D not certain. Sequences were obtained from NKG2D-low CD8+ T cells sorted from blood. The CDR3 DNA reads as TGCGCCAGCAGCCAAGAACGGACCGGAACGAACACCGGGGAGCTGTTTTTT. Translating it yields CASSQERTGTNTGELFF.